This entry concerns a single T cell receptor beta chain. Its antigen target is currently unknown. No qualities accompany the bases; no much larger clone lies one base away. The sample comes from a study of cytomegalovirus exposure and HLA in healthy donors (dated by TCRdb to 2015 to 2018). With regard to the full study: According to an earlier analysis of several hundred of the donors, 150 million to 200 million T cells yielded roughly 110 million unique TCR beta sequences and 276 Gb of sequence data. All discovery cohort repertoires had been generated on a single sequencing platform. Across approximately 400 genotyped donors of the cohort, an average of roughly 200,000 unique TCR beta nucleotide sequences per donor were sequenced, and 15% to 20% of those sequences were non-productive. The later analysis used no new phenotypic data to find candidate immune exposures, relying instead on TCR beta sequences and their occurrence across donors. About five DR-DQ haplotypes were handled as single units for association and clustering, since linkage in the cohort was strong. An early release covering about 600 HLA-typed donors comprised 300 to 350 gigabases of sequencing data and some 79 million unique TCR sequences. An earlier analysis of around 540 of the donors applied high-throughput TCR beta sequencing to assess whether each TCR beta V gene segment acted as functional or pseudogenic. Besides the first cohort of 666 subjects, a separate validation cohort made up of about 120 different subjects was used. To predict cytomegalovirus infection status, the study brought together high-throughput TCR immunosequencing, statistical association of individual TCRs with disease status, and machine learning. The aim of the study was to test whether cataloging public T cell receptors could identify signatures of past pathogen exposure. A later analysis re-analyzed previously published TCR beta repertoires from 666 donors and added high-resolution HLA genotyping to study TCR occurrence patterns. Donor age, sex, ethnicity and CMV serostatus were compiled together with the repertoire data. The number of typed donors differed by locus: about 620-640 for A, B, C, DRB1 and DQB1; some 540 for DQA1; 606 for DPA1; and roughly 470 for DPB1. Both class I and class II loci were covered by HLA typing, at four-digit resolution. A later genetic analysis took genome-wide SNP genotypes for about 65% of the 666 donors and used that subset as a discovery cohort. Using immunosequencing, the study profiled T cell repertoires from 500 to 800 subjects and related those repertoires to cytomegalovirus serostatus. Among the approximately 400 genotyped donors, about 83% belonged to the genetic ancestry cluster associated with self-reported Caucasian donors.

In total, 600 or so healthy bone marrow donors made up the cohort. Cohort members were all nominally healthy when sampled, although unrecorded immune exposures were likely present. The donor was CMV seropositive and was included in the group of 250 to 300 seropositive cohort members. A peripheral blood sample was provided by each donor, and peripheral blood mononuclear cells were used for TCR beta sequencing. The Qiagen DNeasy Blood Extraction Kit was used to extract genomic DNA from the blood cell samples. Overall results and qualifications from the work: Because some donors lacked HLA typing at each locus, the association tests relied only on the typed subset. Several of the top co-occurrence clusters appeared to be linked to parvovirus B19, influenza, CMV and Epstein-Barr virus, according to a later analysis. A later analysis found that HLA-associated TCR beta chains were more clonally expanded and had lower generation probabilities than equally common non-associated chains. Some IMGT-functional V segments, including TRBV6-2 and TRBV6-3, could not be distinguished by the 87-base-pair reads and were therefore excluded. In a later genetic analysis, fewer N-insertions in productive TCRs were reported among donors in an Asian-associated ancestry cluster than the approximately 710-donor mean. Specific HLA alleles were associated with 15,000 to 20,000 TCR beta sequences at a false discovery rate of 0.05 in a later analysis. Assigning TCR associations to individual alleles was difficult when HLA alleles, especially DR and DQ, strongly co-occurred. Presence/absence analyses assumed roughly uniform sequencing depth across donors, an assumption that may not hold. A cluster of highly shared sequence variants was judged likely to be a technical artifact of the sequencing pipeline. Across donors, most TCR sequences were observed very rarely, whereas some public TCRs were present in many individuals. A further reported finding was that TCR beta sequences accurately predicted the HLA-A and HLA-B alleles for most subjects in the first cohort. It was suggested by the authors that the approach could potentially be generalized to other disease states and immunological phenotypes. In vitro tests confirmed that a few of the cytomegalovirus-associated TCR beta chains recognize cytomegalovirus antigens. In a later analysis, the rate of TCR association differed among HLA loci, with DRB1 alleles having the most associated TCRs and HLA-C alleles having the fewest. In this cohort, only TCR beta chains were sequenced, and detectable features were limited by the absence of alpha or paired-chain data. A total of around 150 TCR beta chains were listed by the study as associated with cytomegalovirus. Correlated functional status among segregating V segments might be attributable to linkage disequilibrium, but an unknown experimental factor could not be ruled out. A later genetic analysis associated a missense DCLRE1C variant with V-gene and J-gene trimming of TCR beta chains, and an independent cohort replicated the association. The only immune exposure information available for the cohort was CMV serostatus. According to a later analysis, most CMV-associated TCR beta chains appeared to be HLA-restricted, and the HLA associations seemed to be driven largely by CMV exposure. In an earlier analysis of approximately 600 of the donors, most TCR beta V segments were observed in productive rearrangements about 87% or about 30% of the time, broadly matching IMGT annotations. Some 16 rarely observed V segments, including chromosome 9 orphons, were excluded from the earlier analysis of a few hundred of the donors because counts were too low. Cytomegalovirus status was reported to be diagnosed by the classifier with high specificity and sensitivity in both the original and validation cohorts.

The library was built by means of the immunoSEQ multiplex PCR assay. The multiplex PCR relied on a mix of 60 forward primers for TCR Vbeta segments and 13 reverse primers for TCR Jbeta segments. The CDR3 region of rearranged TCR beta genes was amplified from genomic DNA with a multiplex PCR assay. On the Illumina HiSeq System, the amplified TCR beta libraries were sequenced as 87-base-pair reads. The authors' pipeline ran thus. Across the 640 or so repertoires, a later analysis counted about 81 million unique TCR beta chains, about 10 million of which were shared by at least two donors. Raw reads were error-corrected and collapsed into unique sequences with a nearest-neighbor algorithm that merged closely related sequences to remove PCR and sequencing errors. Alignment of CDR3 sequences to IMGT reference sequences was used to assign V, D and J gene segments. For a sequence to be retained, a match of at least six nucleotides was required to both a V gene segment and a J gene segment. Rearrangements were classified as productive when the CDR3 lacked stop codons and remained in frame with V and J, and all other rearrangements were classified as non-productive. Following IMGT convention, CDR3 was defined as the stretch from the second conserved V-encoded cysteine to the conserved J-encoded phenylalanine. The earlier analysis of a few hundred of the donors excluded sequences that lacked an unambiguous match to a single V gene segment. An earlier analysis of around 600 of the donors classified V segments as functional when productive rearrangements were above 56.7% and as segregating when the standard deviation between donors was above 5%. To diagnose cytomegalovirus status from the catalog of TCR beta chain sequences, a statistical classification framework was built. A later analysis assigned V and J genes by comparing TCR nucleotide sequences with IMGT/GENE-DB human TR gene sequences. In a later analysis, CDR3 sequences and most-parsimonious VDJ recombination scenarios were assigned using the TCRdist pipeline. In a later analysis, each TCR beta chain was defined by its CDR3 amino acid sequence together with its V-gene family, and reads without a unique V-gene family were excluded. In a later analysis, some 600 highly shared, low-generation-probability nucleotide sequences were removed to address suspected cross-contamination and a sequencing artifact. In a later analysis, a clonal expansion index for each public chain was calculated from normalized within-repertoire ranks of inferred template counts. In a later analysis, generation probabilities were computed using a VDJ recombination model fitted to out-of-frame rearrangements, and the results were checked against IGoR. In a later analysis, hypergeometric tests were used to score TCR-TCR, TCR-HLA and TCR-CMV co-occurrence, with a repertoire-size bias correction applied to TCR pairs. A later analysis estimated false discovery rates by permuting HLA or CMV assignments 20 times. A later analysis grouped co-occurring TCRs with DBSCAN, adding TCRdist sequence similarity when clustering within HLA-allele-positive subsets. For co-occurrence clustering, repertoires with fewer than 30,000 or more than 120,000 public chains were excluded, along with 5 or 6 repertoires with anomalous nucleotide sharing. TCRdb's version of the immuneACCESS table is confined to in-frame rearrangements and falls short of the full clone set. An unresolved V gene accounts for under half of the shortfall where checked; the remainder is of unknown origin. V, J and clone size are taken as reported in that table, and D and trimming were inferred from the DNA itself. The sample has about 150,000 clones on record, 70% to 85% of them singletons. The ten biggest clones cover under 7.5% of the sample.

The junction carries 11 bases between V and J, which are trimmed by 7 bases and 4 bases respectively. From the germline V gene, CDR1 is MNHEY and CDR2 is SVGAGI. The CDR3 starts with the cysteine, ends with the phenylalanine, and has 12 residues. Just CDR3 DNA is preserved here, 36 bases in frame from base 1. Sequenced sample: PBMCs. Recombination connected TRBV6-5 to TRBJ2-7, with TRBD1 as a weak D call on 5 bases. The clonotype was recovered from a woman in her forties or fifties in good health and CMV-seropositive. CDR3 reads: CASKGRSYEQYF. The DNA sequence is as follows: TGTGCCAGCAAGGGGCGGAGTTACGAGCAGTACTTC.